Shown below are 20 T cell receptor beta chains from a single sample sequenced in a study of blood T cells in healthy people across ages. Using a J-beta primer mix together with a sample-barcoded 5' primer, a second PCR was run for about 6 to 12 cycles. MiXCR, applied by TCRdb to the 5' RACE reads, yields one record per CDR3 protein. This sample has 1,100,000 or so distinct CDR3 sequences, with more than 35% found just once. The sample consisted of blood. The receptors were sampled from a woman in her sixties or seventies in good health.

J is TRBJ2-3 and V is TRBV20-1; D call uncertain. Per germline, CDR1 DFQATT and CDR2 SNEGSKA (reference sequence). Trimming stripped 0 bases from V and 0 bases from J, with 10 bases between. This CDR3 spans 15 amino acids. The CDR3 here is CSARDVRTSTDTQYF. CDR3 in DNA: TGCAGTGCTAGAGATGTGCGGACCAGCACAGATACGCAGTATTTT.

This chain connects TRBV25-1 to TRBJ2-1; 9 nucleotides agree with TRBD2. The ends lost 3 bases at V and 5 bases at J; junction bases unmatched: 5. Germline CDR1 MGHDK, CDR2 SYGVNS. CDR3 length equals 15 residues. The CDR3 coding sequence is TGTGCCAGCAGTGACTGGCGGGAGGGCCACAATGAGCAGTTCTTC. This gives the protein CASSDWREGHNEQFF.

The chain is built from TRBV20-1 and TRBJ2-3, with D perhaps given as TRBD1 or TRBD2 (6 bases each). The CDR3 is 17 amino acids. Germline assignment: CDR1 DFQATT and CDR2 SNEGSKA (reference sequence). V lost 5 bases to trimming and J lost 6 bases, with 27 bases between them. CDR3 DNA sequence: TGCAGTGCTGATGGGAGGACTACCCCAAAAGGGGGTGATACGCAGTATTTT. Amino acid sequence: CSADGRTTPKGGDTQYF.

In this sample, this clonotype turned up once. V and J are TRBV20-1 and TRBJ2-2; TRBD2 might be the D (6 bases). From germline, CDR1 is DFQATT and CDR2 SNEGSKA (reference sequence). V was trimmed by 5 bases and J by 4 bases, leaving 11 bases between them. This CDR3 is 13 amino acids long. The CDR3 nucleotides are TGCAGTGCTGGAGGGCCGGGCACCGGGGAGCTGTTTTTT. It translates to CSAGGPGTGELFF.

The J gene is TRBJ2-5, the V gene TRBV28; D perhaps matches TRBD2 (6 bases). V lost 8 bases and J lost 9, with 19 bases in between. The CDR3 runs 13 residues. Germline loops: CDR1 MDHEN, CDR2 SYDVKM. CDR3 sequence (DNA): TGTGCCAGCTCCGAGGGACTGGGGTTAGCCCAGTACTTC. Translated, it gives CASSEGLGLAQYF.

CDR3 bases: TGCGCCACCCGACCGGGACAGGGCAATGAGCAGTTCTTC. Protein product: CATRPGQGNEQFF. V gene TRBV5-1 combines with J gene TRBJ2-1; the match to TRBD1 covers 9 bases. CDR1 and CDR2 (germline): SGHRS, YFSETQ. The CDR3 runs to 13 residues. V was pared by 9 bases and J by 6 bases, with 7 bases of the junction left unmatched.

This clonotype has only one observation. A much larger clone sits a single nucleotide away, making a read error possible. This chain connects TRBV11-3 to TRBJ1-5; D call uncertain. Germline V gene lookup returns CDR1 SGHNT and CDR2 YENEEA. The CDR3 covers 16 residues. Trimming shortened V by 0 bases and J by 3 bases, and 12 bases separated the two germline ends. The CDR3 nucleotides are TGTGCCAGCAGCTTAGACCCCGACGGAACCAATCAGCCCCAGCATTTT. The encoded protein is CASSLDPDGTNQPQHF.

This clonotype was observed a few times. V and J are TRBV7-9 and TRBJ2-7; D not certain. The CDR3 has 12 residues. V shed 4 bases and J shed 6 bases, with 10 bases lying between them. Germline CDR1 is SEHNR and CDR2 is FQNEAQ (reference sequence). DNA of the CDR3: TGTGCCAGCAGCTCCGAACGGTTCGAGCAGTACTTC. Its protein is CASSSERFEQYF.

This chain connects TRBV27 to TRBJ1-1; D might be TRBD1 (6 bases). Germline V CDR1 and CDR2: MNHEY, SMNVEV (reference sequence). The CDR3 has 13 amino acids. Trimming pared 7 bases from V and 0 bases from J, leaving 9 bases between. CDR3 nucleotides: TGTGCCAGCATGGGGGGCATGAACACTGAAGCTTTCTTT. It yields the protein CASMGGMNTEAFF.

This chain joins TRBV28 and TRBJ2-4; maybe TRBD1 (6 bases). Trimming removed 3 bases from V and 13 bases from J, with 16 bases in between. The germline V gene has CDR1 MDHEN and CDR2 SYDVKM. The CDR3 sequence is 13 residues long. In nucleotides, the CDR3 is TGTGCCAGCAGTTTCCGAGAACAGGGTGTCCAGTACTTC. Its translation: CASSFREQGVQYF. Full variable domain (missing parts from reference TRBV28 and TRBJ2-4): DVKVTQSSRYLVKRTGEKVFLECVQDMDHENMFWYRQDPGLGLRLIYFSYDVKMKEKGDIPEGYSVSREKKERFSLILESASTNQTSMYLCASSFREQGVQYFGAGTRLSVL.

The sample holds a few counts of this clonotype. This sequence joins TRBV20-1 and TRBJ2-3; TRBD2 agrees at 10 bases. CDR1 and CDR2 from the germline V gene are DFQATT and SNEGSKA (reference sequence). V shed 0 bases, J shed 3 bases, and the junction held 6 bases outside the gene matches. This CDR3 has 16 residues. CDR3 protein: CSARDWFSGRTDTQYF. The CDR3 coding sequence is TGCAGTGCTAGAGATTGGTTTAGCGGGAGGACAGATACGCAGTATTTT.

Only one count was recorded for this clonotype. The chain combines TRBV30 with TRBJ2-4; 7 bases map to TRBD1. With the DNA end fitting TRBJ2-5 better, the J assignment may be wrong. The germline V gene encodes CDR1 GTSNPN and CDR2 SVGIG (reference sequence). The length of the CDR3 is 15 residues. Written as DNA, the CDR3 is TGTGCCTGGAGTGTACAAGGGACAGAAGGAGAGACCCAGTACTTC. It translates to CAWSVQGTEGETQYF.

Written as DNA, the CDR3 is TGTGCCTGGAGTGTAAGGCAGGGGTCCAACTATGGCTACACCTTC. The encoded protein is CAWSVRQGSNYGYTF. The chain employs TRBV30 and TRBJ1-2; tentatively, D is TRBD1 (6 bases). Trimming removed 0 bases from V and 2 bases from J, with 13 bases in between. This CDR3 comprises 15 residues. Germline CDR1 is GTSNPN and CDR2 is SVGIG (reference sequence).

V usage is TRBV28 and J usage is TRBJ2-5; the D is unclear. From germline, CDR1 is MDHEN and CDR2 SYDVKM. V was shortened by 5 bases and J by 2 bases, with 9 bases between the two germline ends. The CDR3 runs 13 residues. The CDR3 reads CASSGMPQETQYF. In DNA form, the CDR3 reads TGTGCCAGCAGTGGCATGCCGCAAGAGACCCAGTACTTC.

The chain carries TRBV9 and TRBJ2-3; a weak D match, TRBD2 (5 bases). The length of the CDR3 is 16 residues. Germline values: CDR1 SGDLS, CDR2 YYNGEE. Trimming shortened V by 2 bases and J by 1 base, and 14 bases separated the two germline ends. The CDR3 protein is CASSVSGSAGTDTQYF. Here the CDR3 DNA reads TGTGCCAGCAGCGTCTCGGGTAGCGCGGGCACAGATACGCAGTATTTT. Together with reference TRBV9 and TRBJ2-3, the CDR3 gives the full variable domain: DSGVTQTPKHLITATGQRVTLRCSPRSGDLSVYWYQQSLDQGLQFLIQYYNGEERAKGNILERFSAQQFPDLHSELNLSSLELGDSALYFCASSVSGSAGTDTQYFGPGTRLTVL.

This clonotype appeared once. The chain is built from TRBV6-2 or TRBV6-3 and TRBJ2-7; D possibly corresponds to TRBD2 (6 bases). The CDR3 covers 17 residues. Germline values: CDR1 MNHEY, CDR2 SVGEGT. The V end lost 0 bases, the J end lost 2 bases, and 17 bases lay between the germline ends. CDR3 DNA sequence: TGTGCCAGCAGTTACTCAACGCGGCTAGCGCACCCCTACGAGCAGTACTTC. Residues: CASSYSTRLAHPYEQYF.

This sequence joins TRBV6-6 and TRBJ2-7, with D unresolved. Germline V lookup: CDR1 MNHNY, CDR2 SVGAGI (reference sequence). Trimming pared 6 bases from V and 1 base from J, leaving 16 bases between. The CDR3 totals 15 residues. The CDR3 protein is CASREGSFDSYEQYF. The CDR3 DNA follows: TGTGCCAGCAGAGAAGGTTCTTTCGATTCCTACGAGCAGTACTTC.

This clonotype was observed many times. V usage is TRBV11-1 and J usage is TRBJ2-1; D assignment may be TRBD1 or TRBD2 (7 bases each). This CDR3 has 14 residues. CDR1 SGHAT and CDR2 FQDESV come from the germline V gene (reference sequence). V dropped 0 bases and J dropped 7 bases, with 10 bases sitting between them. The CDR3 protein is CASSLAQGGNEQFF. Written as DNA, the CDR3 is TGTGCCAGCAGCTTAGCGCAGGGGGGGAATGAGCAGTTCTTC.

V and J are TRBV4-3 and TRBJ2-1, with TRBD2 as a possible D gene (5 bases). The CDR3 contains 17 residues. From germline, CDR1 is LGHNA and CDR2 YSLEER. Trimming pared 0 bases from V and 4 bases from J, leaving 16 bases between. The CDR3 bases are TGCGCCAGCAGCCAAGACCCGGTCGAAAGCGGATACAATGAGCAGTTCTTC. It encodes CASSQDPVESGYNEQFF.

The chain recombines TRBV28 with TRBJ2-7, with 10 bases fitting TRBD1. The J segment lost 6 bases and the V segment lost 5 bases, leaving 7 bases of the junction unmatched. Germline-derived CDR1 and CDR2 are MDHEN and SYDVKM. The CDR3 has 14 residues. The CDR3 DNA is TGTGCCAGCAGTATAGGACAGGGGGAAGGCGAGCAGTACTTC. Residues: CASSIGQGEGEQYF.